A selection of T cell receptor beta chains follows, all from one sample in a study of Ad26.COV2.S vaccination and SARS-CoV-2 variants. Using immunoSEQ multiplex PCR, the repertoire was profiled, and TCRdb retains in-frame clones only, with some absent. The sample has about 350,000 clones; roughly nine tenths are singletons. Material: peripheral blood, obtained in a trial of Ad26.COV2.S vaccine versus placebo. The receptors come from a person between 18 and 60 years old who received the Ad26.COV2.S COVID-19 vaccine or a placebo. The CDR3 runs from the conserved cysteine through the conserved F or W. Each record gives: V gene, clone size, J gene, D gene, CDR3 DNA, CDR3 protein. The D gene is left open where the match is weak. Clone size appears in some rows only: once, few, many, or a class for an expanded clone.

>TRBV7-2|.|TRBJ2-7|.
TGTGCCAGCAGCTTAGGCAGCGGGATAGGGGGGTACGAGCAGTACTTC
CASSLGSGIGGYEQYF
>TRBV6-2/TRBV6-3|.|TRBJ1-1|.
TGTGCCAGCAGTTACGGGGTTTTCCGGGCCACTGAAGCTTTCTTT
CASSYGVFRATEAFF
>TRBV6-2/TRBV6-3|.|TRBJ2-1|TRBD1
TGTGCCAGCAGTTACGCGCCTGGCTATAAGGGGGCTGATGAGCAGTTCTTC
CASSYAPGYKGADEQFF
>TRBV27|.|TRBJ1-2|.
TGTGCCAGCAGTGACTCCGGGAGGTCGACCTTTGATGGCTACACCTTC
CASSDSGRSTFDGYTF
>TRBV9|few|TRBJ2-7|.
TGTGCCAGCAGCGTAGCTACCGAACCGTACGAGCAGTACTTC
CASSVATEPYEQYF
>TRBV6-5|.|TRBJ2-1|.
TGTGCCAGCACGCCCGGGACCCCTGGTAGTGAGCAGTTCTTC
CASTPGTPGSEQFF
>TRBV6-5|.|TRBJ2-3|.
TGTGCCAGCAGCCCCAGTGGTCTAACAGATACGCAGTATTTT
CASSPSGLTDTQYF
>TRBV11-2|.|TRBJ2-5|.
TGTGCCAGCAGCTCGCAAGGGTTAAAGACCCAGTACTTC
CASSSQGLKTQYF
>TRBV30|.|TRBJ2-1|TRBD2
TGTGCCTGGACCCGAGCGGGATCCTACAATGAGCAGTTCTTC
CAWTRAGSYNEQFF
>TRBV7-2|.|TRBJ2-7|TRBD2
TGTGCCAGCAGCTATTCTAGCGGGGCTTACGAGCAGTACTTC
CASSYSSGAYEQYF
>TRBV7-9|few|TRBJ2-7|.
TGTGCCAGCAGCTCCGAGAGGTGGGAGCAGTACTTC
CASSSERWEQYF